The source of this T cell receptor beta chain is a study of T cell responses to AZD1222 COVID-19 vaccine. Germline lookup yields CDR1 SGHTA and CDR2 FQGTGA. V lost 2 bases and J lost 6, with 8 bases in between. This CDR3 has 13 residues. Clones were read by immunoSEQ multiplex PCR, and TCRdb kept only the in-frame ones, dropping some. The table has more than 90,000 clones, roughly 89% seen once. Sequences were derived from peripheral blood, sampled 28 days after the second AZD1222 dose. The chain links TRBV7-3 to TRBJ1-5, with D possibly being TRBD1 (6 bases). This clonotype was obtained from an adult who received the AZD1222 COVID-19 vaccine. CDR3 in amino acids: CASSLEGGQPQHF. Written as DNA, the CDR3 is TGTGCCAGCAGCTTAGAGGGGGGTCAGCCCCAGCATTTT.